This T cell receptor (beta chain) stems from a study of T cell clones after liver transplantation. Trimming removed 6 bases from V and 2 bases from J; junction bases left unmatched: 7. The CDR3 is made up of 15 amino acids. Germline V lookup: CDR1 MDHEN, CDR2 SYDVKM. The table came from immunoSEQ multiplex PCR; TCRdb's copy has only in-frame clones and leaves some out. The sample shows about 75,000 clones, around 84% of them seen only once. J is TRBJ2-1 and V is TRBV28; TRBD1 matches at 7 bases. The receptor was derived from a human patient who received a liver transplant. A share of the T cells may be of graft donor origin. The sequenced sample was CD4+ T cells from blood, obtained less than 50 months after liver transplant. CDR3 sequence: CASSTRQGTYNEQFF. CDR3 nucleotides: TGTGCCAGCAGCACACGACAGGGAACCTACAATGAGCAGTTCTTC.